This T cell receptor beta chain is from a study of identical twins listed by TCRdb under 2016. Regarding the research as a whole: To test whether fetal clonotypes persist, this study deep-sequenced TCR alpha and beta repertoires from monozygotic twins, from unrelated adults of various ages, and from cord blood. To rule out contamination, replicate twin experiments were performed at different times with different library preparation protocols.

Library prep was done by 5' RACE. Sequenced on an Illumina HiSeq 2000. A universal primer binding site was introduced by template switching, and a unique molecular identifier was present in the final cDNA, enabling accurate counting of TCR cDNA molecules. First-strand cDNA for TCR alpha and beta chains was synthesized from specific primers in the conserved constant-segment region. To control for contamination, every cDNA library carried two barcodes: a SMART-Mk sample barcode plus Illumina barcodes. TruSeq adapter sequences and Illumina sample barcodes were added in two successive PCR steps. Sequencing of the TCR alpha and beta cDNA libraries was done on the Illumina HiSeq platform using custom primers. For the original study's pipeline: MiGEC was used to process raw reads and extract unique molecular identifiers, and MiXCR was used to find CDR3 positions. Recombination models were inferred per individual with the repgenHMM and IGoR tools using an EM algorithm. The tcR package in R was used for shared clonotype analysis, with sharing normalized by the product of cloneset sizes. To study raw recombination free of thymic and clonal selection effects, out-of-frame nonproductive sequences were analyzed. TCRdb took the public reads, trimmed them with fastp at Q25, ran MiXCR for clone calling and kept in-frame beta chains. Rows are combined by CDR3 protein, so each entry shows the most common genes and DNA. The V and J calls were determined by TCRdb, not by the authors. For this sample the table gives around 250,000 distinct CDR3 sequences, of which around 8.8% were detected only once. The leading ten clones occupy around 3% of the sample.

The investigation overall reported the following: Zero-insertion analyses could be partly confounded by invariant T cells such as MAIT and iNKT, although diverse VJ usage argued against such confounding for most clonotypes. Conclusions relied on cross-sectional statistical analysis, since the same donors could not be followed over many years. In monozygotic twins, out-of-frame TCR alpha sharing was systematically underestimated by recombination models, although the models agreed with sharing between unrelated individuals. Out-of-frame TCR alpha sequences shared between twins showed an excess of low generation-probability sequences compared with coincidental sharing between unrelated individuals. In beta out-of-frame sequences, excess twin sharing was weaker, because having fewer shared sequences lowered the signal-to-noise ratio. Fewer insertions were carried by abundant cord blood beta clonotypes; a weaker similar trend was observed in young adult naive repertoires, while no such trend was observed in memory repertoires.

Every donor was a healthy Caucasian. Three pairs of female monozygotic twins, all aged about 18 to 30 years, made up the twin cohort. Positive isolation kits from Invitrogen were used to isolate CD4+ and CD8+ T cell populations. This clonotype was seen more than once but under ten times. Its antigen is unknown. Base qualities were left out, and no much larger clone turns up one base away. These data are also associated with another study on yellow fever vaccine responses in identical twins. As that second study puts it: The authors reported that the T cell response to vaccination in identical twins appeared partly convergent and partly personalized. In identical twins, the study followed T cell clones that responded to the vaccine with precision.

Sequenced material: CD8+ T cells sorted from blood. The source of this sequence is a young woman in good health.

The CDR3 loop reads CASSPGRASYNEQFF. The sequenced DNA is TGTGCCAGCAGCCCCGGGAGGGCCTCCTACAATGAGCAGTTCTTC. Recombination connected TRBV7-2 to TRBJ2-1, with TRBD2 identical over 8 junction bases. Including cysteine and phenylalanine, the CDR3 has 15 amino acids. Only the CDR3 region is kept as DNA, spanning 45 bases read in frame from base 1. From a lookup of the germline V gene, CDR1 and CDR2 are SGHTA and FQGNSA. V trim: 5 bases; J trim: 0 bases; unmatched bases: 3.